What follows are 4 T cell receptor beta chains derived from one specimen sequenced in a study of T-cell memory formation after mild COVID-19. Each CDR3 protein gets one entry after TCRdb re-called the 5' RACE reads with MiXCR. Of about 140,000 distinct CDR3 sequences in the sample, 11% to 15% are singletons; the top ten hold roughly 28%. Sequencing was done on a sample of PBMCs or a T cell subset sorted from them (not recorded which). All receptors derive from an adult woman who had mild COVID-19 (a few samples of this study predate the infection). Cell type and time point are not known.

This clonotype was found many times. This rearrangement joins TRBV20-1 to TRBJ2-1; TRBD2 matches 11 bases. Germline trimming cut 7 bases from V and 3 bases from J; bases unmatched to any gene: 2. The CDR3 extends over 13 amino acids. Germline loops: CDR1 DFQATT, CDR2 SNEGSKA (reference sequence). As DNA, the CDR3 is TGCAGTGGGGGGACTAGCGGCTACAATGAGCAGTTCTTC. It codes for CSGGTSGYNEQFF.

J is TRBJ1-1 and V is TRBV12-3 or TRBV12-4; D possibly corresponds to TRBD1 (5 bases). The CDR3 consists of 12 residues. Trimming cost V 6 bases and J 6 bases, with 11 bases left between them. The CDR3 DNA reads TGTGCCAGCAGGCTGGGACGCTCTGAAGCTTTCTTT. Protein: CASRLGRSEAFF.

The genes are TRBV5-1 and TRBJ2-3; the D gene could be TRBD1 or TRBD2 (5 bases each). Germline values: CDR1 SGHRS, CDR2 YFSETQ. This CDR3 is built from 15 residues. Trimming took off 0 bases at V and 2 bases at J, with 10 bases between the two ends. The chain's CDR3 is CASSLEGPDTDTQYF. The CDR3 DNA reads TGCGCCAGCAGCTTGGAGGGACCCGACACAGATACGCAGTATTTT.

This clonotype has just a few counts. This sequence joins TRBV9 and TRBJ2-7, with TRBD1 matching 9 bases. The length of the CDR3 is 14 residues. CDR1 and CDR2 from the germline V gene are SGDLS and YYNGEE. V dropped 2 bases and J dropped 3; count of bases not matched to a gene: 3. The CDR3 DNA is TGTGCCAGCAGCGTCGCGACAGGGGGCTACGAGCAGTACTTC. It specifies CASSVATGGYEQYF.